The rows below give T cell receptor beta chains drawn from one sample of a study of response to subunit inactivated influenza vaccine. TCRdb re-derived calls from the RT-PCR reads in MiXCR, one entry per CDR3 protein. The sample records roughly 500,000 distinct CDR3 sequences, 16% being singletons. The sample was CD4+ T cells sorted from PBMCs, taken about 23 months after vaccination. These receptors were collected from a man between 45 and 75 years old who received an inactivated influenza vaccine. Both conserved end residues are part of each CDR3. Fields, in order: J gene, D gene, clone size, V gene, CDR3 DNA, CDR3 protein. The D gene is left open where the match is weak. Part of the rows lack a size; the others show once, few, many or a class for expanded clones.

j_call: TRBJ2-1; d_call: -; clone_size: -; v_call: TRBV5-1; cdr3_nt: TGCGCCAGCAGCTTGGGCCACGCCGATGAGCAGTTCTTC; cdr3_aa: CASSLGHADEQFF
j_call: TRBJ2-3; d_call: -; clone_size: many; v_call: TRBV10-3; cdr3_nt: TGTGCCATCAGTGAATATTCAGAGTTAATTTCTAGCACAGATACGCAGTATTTT; cdr3_aa: CAISEYSELISSTDTQYF
j_call: TRBJ1-1; d_call: -; clone_size: -; v_call: TRBV28; cdr3_nt: TGTGCCAGCAGTTTATGGGGGGGGGACACTGAAGCTTTCTTT; cdr3_aa: CASSLWGGDTEAFF
j_call: TRBJ2-2; d_call: -; clone_size: few; v_call: TRBV6-5; cdr3_nt: TGTGCCAGCAGTAACAACCGGGCTAACACCGGGGAGCTGTTTTTT; cdr3_aa: CASSNNRANTGELFF
j_call: TRBJ2-7; d_call: TRBD2; clone_size: -; v_call: TRBV4-2; cdr3_nt: TGTGCCAGCAGCCAAGAGGTAGCGGGAGAAATAAGGGGCTACGAGCAGTACTTC; cdr3_aa: CASSQEVAGEIRGYEQYF
j_call: TRBJ2-5; d_call: TRBD2; clone_size: -; v_call: TRBV10-3; cdr3_nt: TGTGCCATCAGTTTAGCGGGAGGGCCTGGGGAGACCCAGTACTTC; cdr3_aa: CAISLAGGPGETQYF
j_call: TRBJ2-7; d_call: -; clone_size: few; v_call: TRBV10-3; cdr3_nt: TGTGCCATCAGTGATAAGTCGCGGAACTCCTACGAGCAGTACTTC; cdr3_aa: CAISDKSRNSYEQYF
j_call: TRBJ1-5; d_call: -; clone_size: few; v_call: TRBV6-1; cdr3_nt: TGTGCCAGCAGGGAACTTGGGGGGGACAATCAGCCCCAGCATTTT; cdr3_aa: CASRELGGDNQPQHF
j_call: TRBJ1-5; d_call: TRBD1; clone_size: -; v_call: TRBV29-1; cdr3_nt: TGCAGCGCCTCCTTGCAGGGGGCGAGTCAGCCCCAGCATTTT; cdr3_aa: CSASLQGASQPQHF
j_call: TRBJ2-3; d_call: -; clone_size: -; v_call: TRBV10-3; cdr3_nt: TGTGCCATCAGTGAAGGGGTGAGGGGATGGTATTTT; cdr3_aa: CAISEGVRGWYF
j_call: TRBJ2-2; d_call: -; clone_size: -; v_call: TRBV20-1; cdr3_nt: TGCAGTGCAGTCGCGGGGAACACCGGGGAGCTGTTTTTT; cdr3_aa: CSAVAGNTGELFF
j_call: TRBJ2-3; d_call: -; clone_size: -; v_call: TRBV20-1; cdr3_nt: TGCAGTGCTACCAACGGGATGGGGGTTATGGGCACAGATACGCAGTATTTT; cdr3_aa: CSATNGMGVMGTDTQYF
j_call: TRBJ2-7; d_call: -; clone_size: few; v_call: TRBV20-1; cdr3_nt: TGCAGTGCCAGCGTGGGCCCCACCTACGAGCAGTACTTC; cdr3_aa: CSASVGPTYEQYF
j_call: TRBJ1-6; d_call: -; clone_size: -; v_call: TRBV20-1; cdr3_nt: TGCAGTGCTCCCAAGGAGGGGACGATCTATAATTCACCCCTCCACTTT; cdr3_aa: CSAPKEGTIYNSPLHF
j_call: TRBJ2-3; d_call: -; clone_size: many; v_call: TRBV4-1; cdr3_nt: TGCGCCAGCAGCCAAGATAAACGGAGCACAGATACGCAGTATTTT; cdr3_aa: CASSQDKRSTDTQYF
j_call: TRBJ2-1; d_call: -; clone_size: -; v_call: TRBV23-1; cdr3_nt: TGCGCCAGCTGCTCTAGGCGACAAACATCCTACAATGAGCAGTTCTTC; cdr3_aa: CASCSRRQTSYNEQFF
j_call: TRBJ1-5; d_call: TRBD1; clone_size: few; v_call: TRBV20-1; cdr3_nt: TGCAGTGCTACATTCCCCGGGACAGGGCCCTTGATGAATCAGCCCCAGCATTTT; cdr3_aa: CSATFPGTGPLMNQPQHF
j_call: TRBJ2-1; d_call: -; clone_size: many; v_call: TRBV7-2; cdr3_nt: TGTGCCAGCAGCTTAGCGCGAGGGAATGAGCAGTTCTTC; cdr3_aa: CASSLARGNEQFF
j_call: TRBJ2-1; d_call: TRBD2; clone_size: few; v_call: TRBV30; cdr3_nt: TGTGCCTGGAGTGTACGGGGACTAGTCTACAATGAGCAGTTCTTC; cdr3_aa: CAWSVRGLVYNEQFF
j_call: TRBJ1-2; d_call: -; clone_size: many; v_call: TRBV29-1; cdr3_nt: TGCAGCGTTGAGGATCCGCAAAACTATGGCTACACCTTC; cdr3_aa: CSVEDPQNYGYTF
j_call: TRBJ2-1; d_call: -; clone_size: -; v_call: TRBV5-1; cdr3_nt: TGCGCCAGCAACACAGGACGGAATGAGCAGTTCTTC; cdr3_aa: CASNTGRNEQFF
j_call: TRBJ2-7; d_call: TRBD2; clone_size: few; v_call: TRBV29-1; cdr3_nt: TGCAGCGCTACCGGGACTAACTCCTACGAGCAGTACTTC; cdr3_aa: CSATGTNSYEQYF
j_call: TRBJ2-1; d_call: TRBD2; clone_size: few; v_call: TRBV12-3/TRBV12-4; cdr3_nt: TGTGCCAGCAGTCGGACTAGCGGGAGGGCCAAGCAGTTCTTC; cdr3_aa: CASSRTSGRAKQFF
j_call: TRBJ1-2; d_call: TRBD1; clone_size: many; v_call: TRBV5-1; cdr3_nt: TGCGCCAGCAGCATACGGACAGGGATAAAAGACTATGGCTACACCTTC; cdr3_aa: CASSIRTGIKDYGYTF
j_call: TRBJ1-2; d_call: -; clone_size: many; v_call: TRBV4-1; cdr3_nt: TGCGCCAGCAGCCAAAGTAACTATGGCTACACCTTC; cdr3_aa: CASSQSNYGYTF
j_call: TRBJ2-4; d_call: -; clone_size: -; v_call: TRBV21-1; cdr3_nt: TGTGCCAGCAGCGCCGGGGGGGCACCAGCCAAAAACATTCAGTACTTC; cdr3_aa: CASSAGGAPAKNIQYF